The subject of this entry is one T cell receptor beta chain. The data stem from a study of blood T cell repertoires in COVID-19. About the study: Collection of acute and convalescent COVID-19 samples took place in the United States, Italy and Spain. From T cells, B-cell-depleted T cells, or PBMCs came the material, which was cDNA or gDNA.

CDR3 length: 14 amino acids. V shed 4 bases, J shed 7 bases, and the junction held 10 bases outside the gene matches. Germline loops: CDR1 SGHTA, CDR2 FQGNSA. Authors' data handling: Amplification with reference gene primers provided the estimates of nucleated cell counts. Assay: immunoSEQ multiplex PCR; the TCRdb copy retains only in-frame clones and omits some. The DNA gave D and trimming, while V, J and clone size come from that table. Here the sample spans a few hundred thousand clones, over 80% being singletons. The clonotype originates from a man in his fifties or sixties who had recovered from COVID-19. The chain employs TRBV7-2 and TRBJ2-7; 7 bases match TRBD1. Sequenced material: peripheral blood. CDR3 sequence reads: CASSSAGQVVEQYF. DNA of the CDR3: TGTGCCAGCAGCTCAGCAGGACAGGTGGTAGAGCAGTACTTC.